What follows are 6 T cell receptor beta chains derived from one specimen sequenced in a study of long-term antiretroviral therapy in people with HIV. With survey level as its setting, the immunoSEQ assay was v3.0. Sequenced by immunoSEQ multiplex PCR; TCRdb stores in-frame clones only, minus some. Here the sample spans 38,000 or so clones, around 75% being singletons. The starting material was unsorted PBMCs, obtained 1.5 years after starting antiretroviral therapy. The receptor set was obtained from a man aged 18 to 30 with HIV.

The CDR3 DNA reads as TGCGCCAGCAGCTTTCCTCTAGCGGGAGTCAACGAGCAGTACTTC. This codes for CASSFPLAGVNEQYF. The chain joins TRBV5-1 to TRBJ2-7; 10 bases match TRBD2. CDR1 and CDR2 (germline): SGHRS, YFSETQ. This CDR3 contains 15 residues. V trimming: 2 bases; J trimming: 5 bases; junction bases outside the gene matches: 7.

J is TRBJ2-1 and V is TRBV12-5, with 8 bases aligning to TRBD2. This CDR3 is 16 amino acids long. Trimming took 3 bases from V and 9 from J; bases not matched to a gene: 13. Per germline, CDR1 LGHNT and CDR2 FRNRAP. The CDR3: CASGLSLAGRGAEQFF. As DNA, the CDR3 is TGTGCTAGTGGTTTAAGTCTAGCGGGTCGGGGGGCTGAGCAGTTCTTC.

The rearrangement joins TRBV25-1 to TRBJ2-7; maybe TRBD1 (6 bases). The CDR3 consists of 14 residues. V lost 6 bases and J lost 3, with 15 bases in between. Germline V gene data show CDR1 as MGHDK and CDR2 as SYGVNS. The CDR3 DNA follows: TGTGCCAGCAGAAAGACAGGTGGGATCTACGAGCAGTACTTC. Protein sequence: CASRKTGGIYEQYF.

The genes are TRBV10-2 and TRBJ2-2; 8 positions match TRBD2. V lost 7 bases to trimming and J lost 6 bases; unmatched junction nucleotides: 7. Germline V gene data show CDR1 as WSHSY and CDR2 as SAAADI. CDR3 length: 14 residues. This CDR3 reads CASKALAGSGELFF. DNA of the CDR3: TGCGCCAGCAAAGCCCTAGCGGGTTCCGGGGAGCTGTTTTTT.

This chain links TRBV10-2 with TRBJ2-7; 8 bases are a match to TRBD1. The germline CDR1 and CDR2 sequences are WSHSY and SAAADI. V trimming: 4 bases; J trimming: 4 bases; junction bases outside the gene matches: 6. The length of the CDR3 is 14 residues. The CDR3 loop is CASSGGTGGYEQYF. The CDR3 nucleotides read TGCGCCAGCAGTGGAGGGACAGGCGGGTACGAGCAGTACTTC.

The chain links TRBV2 to TRBJ2-6; D unresolved. V lost 5 bases to trimming and J lost 0 bases, with 11 bases between them. CDR3 size: 16 residues. The germline gives CDR1 SNHLY, CDR2 FYNNEI. CDR3 nucleotides: TGTGCCAGCAGTCCGACGGGTTCCTCTGGGGCCAACGTCCTGACTTTC. This gives the protein CASSPTGSSGANVLTF.